These 14 T cell receptor beta chains were all obtained from the same sample, sequenced in a study of cytomegalovirus exposure and HLA in healthy donors. The PCR used 60 Vbeta and 13 Jbeta primers. This table comes from immunoSEQ multiplex PCR, and its TCRdb copy is limited to in-frame clones, with some not included. The sample lists under 200,000 clones; approximately 82% were seen once. Sequencing used PBMCs. The receptor set was obtained from a male donor in good health and CMV-seronegative.

The rearrangement uses TRBV28 and TRBJ1-1; 7 nucleotides match TRBD1. The CDR3 length is 16 residues. Germline V CDR1 and CDR2: MDHEN, SYDVKM. V lost 3 bases to trimming and J lost 4 bases; unmatched junction nucleotides: 11. In nucleotides, the CDR3 is TGTGCCAGCAGTTTTAGCACAGGGGTTAAGGGCACTGAAGCTTTCTTT. Translated: CASSFSTGVKGTEAFF. The full variable domain, rest sourced from reference TRBV28 and TRBJ1-1, is DVKVTQSSRYLVKRTGEKVFLECVQDMDHENMFWYRQDPGLGLRLIYFSYDVKMKEKGDIPEGYSVSREKKERFSLILESASTNQTSMYLCASSFSTGVKGTEAFFGQGTRLTVV.

The rearrangement joins TRBV15 to TRBJ2-5; 8 bases align to TRBD1. V shed 5 bases, J shed 5 bases, and the junction held 10 bases outside the gene matches. CDR3 length equals 15 residues. The germline gives CDR1 LNHNV, CDR2 YYDKDF (reference sequence). CDR3 bases: TGTGCCACCAGCCTACGACAGGGGTCGTTGGAGACCCAGTACTTC. Protein: CATSLRQGSLETQYF.

This chain uses TRBV9 with TRBJ2-2; 8 nucleotides agree with TRBD2. The CDR3 runs to 16 residues. Germline trimming cut 1 base from V and 2 bases from J; bases unmatched to any gene: 4. CDR1 and CDR2 (germline): SGDLS, YYNGEE. The CDR3, as DNA: TGTGCCAGCAGCGTAAGGGTAGCGGGAAACACCGGGGAGCTGTTTTTT. Translation: CASSVRVAGNTGELFF.

A few counts support this clone. This rearrangement joins TRBV4-1 to TRBJ1-4, with 7 bases aligning to TRBD1. CDR3 size: 16 residues. V trimming: 4 bases; J trimming: 3 bases; junction bases outside the gene matches: 8. The germline V gene encodes CDR1 MGHRA and CDR2 YSYEKL. The CDR3 sequence is CASSPSGTVSNEKLFF. The CDR3 nucleotides are TGCGCCAGCAGCCCCTCTGGGACAGTTTCTAATGAAAAACTGTTTTTT.

The rearrangement joins TRBV15 to TRBJ2-5; 8 nucleotides align to TRBD1. Germline CDR1 LNHNV, CDR2 YYDKDF (reference sequence). V lost 3 bases, J lost 5 bases, and 2 bases stayed unmatched. The CDR3 totals 13 residues. CDR3 sequence: CATSSNRGETQYF. The CDR3 nucleotides are TGTGCCACCAGCAGCAACAGGGGGGAGACCCAGTACTTC.

This clone was recorded only once. This chain joins TRBV5-1 and TRBJ1-4, with TRBD1 matching over 7 bases. This CDR3 comprises 14 residues. With 3 bases clipped from V and 3 bases from J, the junction kept 2 bases outside the gene matches. Germline lookup yields CDR1 SGHRS and CDR2 YFSETQ. CDR3 sequence reads: CASSYRGSNEKLFF. For the CDR3, the DNA is TGCGCCAGCAGCTACAGGGGTTCTAATGAAAAACTGTTTTTT.

The rearrangement joins TRBV5-6 to TRBJ2-3; TRBD1 matches 8 bases. There are 14 residues in the CDR3. The junction had 2 bases not matched to a gene; V was cut back by 4 bases and J by 1 base. CDR1 and CDR2 (germline): SGHDT, YYEEEE. In DNA form, the CDR3 reads TGTGCCAGCAGCCCGACAGGGGGCACAGATACGCAGTATTTT. This sequence encodes CASSPTGGTDTQYF.

The V and J genes are TRBV7-8 and TRBJ1-2; D is uncertain. The CDR3 is 15 amino acids. The germline V and J ends were trimmed by 1 base and 7 bases, with 16 bases remaining between them. Per germline, CDR1 SGHVS and CDR2 FQNEAQ. Here the CDR3 DNA reads TGTGCCAGCAGCTTAGGGACCGAGGGTATGAGTGGCTACACCTTC. Protein: CASSLGTEGMSGYTF.

This clone showed up just a few times. V usage is TRBV19 and J usage is TRBJ2-2; D call uncertain. With 5 bases removed from V and 8 bases from J, the gap between germline ends came to 3 bases. Germline CDR1 and CDR2: LNHDA and SQIVND (reference sequence). The CDR3 spans 10 residues. This CDR3 reads CASSQGELFF. In nucleotides, the CDR3 is TGTGCCAGTAGTCAGGGGGAGCTGTTTTTT.

This rearrangement joins TRBV7-2 to TRBJ1-5; no clear D. The ends were cut back, 3 bases at V and 2 bases at J, with 5 bases in the middle. This CDR3 has 13 amino acids. In germline, CDR1 is SGHTA, CDR2 FQGNSA. In DNA form, the CDR3 reads TGTGCCAGCAGCTTTGGAGGCAATCAGCCCCAGCATTTT. Its translation: CASSFGGNQPQHF.

The chain joins TRBV18 to TRBJ1-6; 8 bases are shared with TRBD1. The V gene end was trimmed by 6 bases and the J gene end by 10 bases; junction bases not matched to a gene: 8. This CDR3 contains 14 residues. In germline, CDR1 is KGHSH, CDR2 LQKENI. CDR3 amino acids: CASSPDRGRSPLHF. In DNA, the CDR3 is TGTGCCAGCTCTCCCGACAGGGGAAGGTCACCCCTCCACTTT.

This clone was observed a few times. The chain links TRBV4-1 to TRBJ2-4; 8 bases map to TRBD2. This CDR3 region has 14 residues. Germline loops: CDR1 MGHRA, CDR2 YSYEKL. Trimming took 2 bases from V and 8 from J; bases not matched to a gene: 5. The CDR3 bases are TGCGCCAGCAGCCAACAGGGACTAGTTGACATTCAGTACTTC. Translation gives CASSQQGLVDIQYF.

This chain joins TRBV28 and TRBJ1-5; TRBD1 matches at 7 bases. With V trimmed by 4 bases and J by 6 bases, 0 bases remained unmatched. Germline values: CDR1 MDHEN, CDR2 SYDVKM. This CDR3 spans 12 amino acids. The chain's CDR3 is CASSSGGQPQHF. CDR3 nucleotides: TGTGCCAGCAGTTCAGGGGGTCAGCCCCAGCATTTT.

This sequence joins TRBV4-1 and TRBJ2-2; 7 nucleotides agree with TRBD2. CDR1 and CDR2 from the germline V gene are MGHRA and YSYEKL. After removal of 1 base from V and 4 bases from J, the junction contained 9 bases not matched to a gene. This CDR3 is 17 amino acids long. The CDR3 protein is CASSQVLSGAVTGELFF. The DNA of the CDR3 is TGCGCCAGCAGCCAAGTACTCAGCGGGGCCGTCACCGGGGAGCTGTTTTTT.